A single sample is the source of the 22 T cell receptor beta chains below, sequenced in a study of T cells in Graves' hyperthyroidism and ophthalmopathy. TCR beta CDR3 sequences were amplified from RNA transcripts. With the HTBI primer set, the TCR CDR3 went through a first round of RT-PCR. TCRdb recomputed calls from the multiplex PCR reads with MiXCR, one row per CDR3 protein. The data contain 360,000 or so distinct CDR3 sequences, approximately 18% of them singletons. The sequenced material came from blood. All receptors derive from a woman in her thirties or forties with Graves' ophthalmopathy.

At least ten counts were recorded for this clonotype. The V gene is TRBV12-3 or TRBV12-4, the J gene TRBJ2-5; D remains unclear. The CDR3 runs 12 residues. The V end was cut by 4 bases, the J end by 4 bases, with 7 bases between. CDR3 bases: TGTGCCAGCAGTTCCGACCCAGAGACCCAGTACTTC. It codes for CASSSDPETQYF.

The chain employs TRBV15 and TRBJ1-5; the D is unclear. V was cut by 3 bases and J by 7 bases, with 13 bases left in between. The CDR3 runs to 14 residues. The germline V gene encodes CDR1 LNHNV and CDR2 YYDKDF (reference sequence). The CDR3 loop reads CATSRDGRVQPQHF. CDR3 nucleotide sequence: TGTGCCACCAGCAGGGATGGGCGGGTACAGCCCCAGCATTTT. The full variable domain, with the rest looked up from reference TRBV15 and TRBJ1-5, is DAMVIQNPRYQVTQFGKPVTLSCSQTLNHNVMYWYQQKSSQAPKLLFHYYDKDFNNEADTPDNFQSRRPNTSFCFLDIRSPGLGDTAMYLCATSRDGRVQPQHFGDGTRLSIL.

This clonotype occurred many times. The rearrangement links TRBV7-8 to TRBJ1-1; TRBD1 agrees at 11 bases. The CDR3 is 17 amino acids. The V segment lost 5 bases and the J segment 1 base; nucleotides outside the gene matches: 9. CDR1 is SGHVS, CDR2 FQNEAQ, per germline. In DNA, the CDR3 is TGTGCCAGCAGCAGAAGGGACAGGGGGAAGCCGAACACTGAAGCTTTCTTT. This sequence encodes CASSRRDRGKPNTEAFF.

Of note for this clonotype: With a much larger clone just one base away, this may be a read error. J is TRBJ1-5 and V is TRBV20-1, with D maybe TRBD1 (5 bases). Trimming stripped 6 bases from V and 6 bases from J, with 15 bases between. Germline loops: CDR1 DFQATT, CDR2 SNEGSKA (reference sequence). This CDR3 is built from 13 residues. CDR3 sequence reads: CSARRGGPQPQHF. DNA for the CDR3: TGCAGTGCCCGGCGCGGGGGTCCTCAGCCCCAGCATTTT.

J is TRBJ2-7 and V is TRBV20-1, with D possibly being TRBD2 (5 bases). V was trimmed by 3 bases and J by 3 bases, leaving 6 bases between them. The CDR3 extends over 11 amino acids. CDR1 and CDR2 (germline): DFQATT, SNEGSKA (reference sequence). The CDR3 here is CSASRGYEQYF. The CDR3 DNA reads TGCAGTGCTAGTCGGGGCTACGAGCAGTACTTC.

This clonotype has at least ten counts. CDR3 DNA sequence: TGTGCCAGCTTGGCGGACAGGGAAGTTGATGAGCAGTACTTC. Translating it yields CASLADREVDEQYF. The gene calls are TRBV6-1 and TRBJ2-7, with 8 positions matching TRBD1. CDR3 length equals 14 residues. Germline V lookup: CDR1 MNHNS, CDR2 SASEGT. V lost 8 bases to trimming and J lost 7 bases; unmatched junction nucleotides: 13.

In this sample, this clonotype turned up many times. The J gene is TRBJ2-3, the V gene TRBV9, with unresolved D. Germline V gene data show CDR1 as SGDLS and CDR2 as YYNGEE. Trimming pared 4 bases from V and 4 bases from J, leaving 7 bases between. The CDR3 loop spans 12 amino acids. The CDR3 sequence: CASSPLADTQYF. CDR3 sequence (DNA): TGTGCCAGCAGCCCCCTAGCAGATACGCAGTATTTT.

This clonotype was found many times. J is TRBJ2-4 and V is TRBV2; D unresolved. The CDR3 spans 11 residues. Germline V lookup: CDR1 SNHLY, CDR2 FYNNEI. V was trimmed by 4 bases and J by 8 bases, leaving 6 bases between them. CDR3 sequence (DNA): TGTGCCAGCAGTGCTCGGGACATTCAGTACTTC. It codes for CASSARDIQYF.

This clonotype was counted at least ten times. CDR3 region: CASSLFRGDGYTF. In nucleotides, the CDR3 is TGTGCCAGCAGTTTATTCAGGGGGGATGGCTACACCTTC. V and J are TRBV28 and TRBJ1-2, with 7 bases identical to TRBD1. V shed 1 base, J shed 6 bases, and the junction held 2 bases outside the gene matches. This CDR3 has 13 residues. CDR1 MDHEN and CDR2 SYDVKM come from the germline V gene.

This clonotype was seen repeatedly, ten times or more. The chain employs TRBV5-1 and TRBJ2-2, with TRBD1 matching 8 bases. The junction had 8 bases not matched to a gene; V was cut back by 4 bases and J by 6 bases. CDR3 length equals 15 residues. Germline values: CDR1 SGHRS, CDR2 YFSETQ. DNA of the CDR3: TGCGCCAGCAGCCCGGACAGGGAAGGATCCGGGGAGCTGTTTTTT. This sequence encodes CASSPDREGSGELFF.

This clonotype showed up many times. V and J are TRBV29-1 and TRBJ2-7; D is possibly TRBD1 or TRBD2 (5 bases each). Germline V gene lookup returns CDR1 SQVTM and CDR2 ANQGSEA. V lost 6 bases to trimming and J lost 2 bases, with 20 bases between them. The CDR3 extends over 15 amino acids. This CDR3 is CSVGGTPKGPYEQYF. As DNA, the CDR3 is TGCAGCGTCGGTGGGACGCCCAAGGGACCCTACGAGCAGTACTTC.

The chain links TRBV2 to TRBJ2-7; D call uncertain. V was clipped by 2 bases and J by 7 bases, with 6 bases between them. The CDR3 totals 11 residues. The V gene's germline CDR1 is SNHLY and CDR2 FYNNEI. This CDR3 is CASSEFREQYF. CDR3 sequence (DNA): TGTGCCAGCAGTGAATTTCGAGAGCAGTACTTC.

This clonotype was counted many times. The chain links TRBV12-3 or TRBV12-4 to TRBJ1-1; the D gene is possibly TRBD1 (5 bases). The CDR3 sequence is 14 residues long. The V and J ends lost 8 bases and 5 bases respectively, with 18 bases between them. CDR3 DNA: TGTGCCAGCGGTGGGGCAGAGGGTGGGACTGAAGCTTTCTTT. This sequence encodes CASGGAEGGTEAFF.

The V gene is TRBV7-2, the J gene TRBJ1-5; no definite D call. The V gene's germline CDR1 is SGHTA and CDR2 FQGNSA. The CDR3 consists of 15 residues. V shed 0 bases and J shed 3 bases, with 9 bases lying between them. The CDR3 is CASSLASIANQPQHF. The DNA of the CDR3 is TGTGCCAGCAGCTTAGCGTCCATTGCCAATCAGCCCCAGCATTTT.

This clonotype was counted many times. One junction end does not reproduce the germline sequence, and a read error may be involved. This sequence joins TRBV12-3 or TRBV12-4 and TRBJ2-7; D is unclear. The CDR3 runs 16 residues. CDR3 sequence: CASSLSGEPASPDTNF. In DNA form, the CDR3 reads TGTGCCAGCAGTTTGTCAGGTGAGCCGGCGAGCCCGGATACCAACTTC.

This clonotype was detected ten times or more. The chain has TRBV20-1 and TRBJ2-7, with D uncertain. Trimming took off 4 bases at V and 1 base at J, with 8 bases between the two ends. The CDR3 spans 12 residues. Germline CDR1 is DFQATT and CDR2 is SNEGSKA (reference sequence). CDR3 in amino acids: CSATPYSYEQYF. As DNA, the CDR3 is TGCAGTGCTACTCCCTATTCCTACGAGCAGTACTTC.

This clonotype occurred many times. V is TRBV19 and J is TRBJ1-1; D is uncertain. V was clipped by 4 bases and J by 5 bases, with 11 bases between them. Per the germline V gene, CDR1 is LNHDA and CDR2 is SQIVND (reference sequence). This CDR3 contains 13 residues. Here the CDR3 reads CASSNLGGTEAFF. The CDR3 DNA reads TGTGCCAGTAGTAACTTAGGTGGAACTGAAGCTTTCTTT.

This clonotype was recorded many times. The chain links TRBV5-1 to TRBJ1-3; D is uncertain. Germline CDR1 SGHRS, CDR2 YFSETQ. V lost 3 bases to trimming and J lost 0 bases, with 1 base between them. This CDR3 has 12 amino acids. The CDR3 bases are TGCGCCAGCAGCTACTCTGGAAACACCATATATTTT. Translating gives CASSYSGNTIYF.

In its sample, this clonotype was seen many times. The rearrangement uses TRBV2 and TRBJ1-2, with TRBD1 as a possible D gene (5 bases). Trimming pared 3 bases from V and 4 bases from J, leaving 12 bases between. The CDR3 sequence is 14 residues long. Germline-derived CDR1 and CDR2 are SNHLY and FYNNEI. The CDR3, as DNA: TGTGCCAGCAGTGAGTGGGGCAGGGCCTATGGCTACACCTTC. This encodes CASSEWGRAYGYTF.

The chain has TRBV3-1 and TRBJ2-5; TRBD2 matches 8 bases. This CDR3 region has 16 residues. V dropped 4 bases and J dropped 9; count of bases not matched to a gene: 16. Germline V CDR1 and CDR2: LGHDT, YNNKEL (reference sequence). CDR3 residues: CASSRQLQPHGGAQYF. The CDR3 DNA reads TGTGCCAGCAGCCGGCAGCTCCAACCCCACGGGGGGGCCCAGTACTTC.

This clonotype was recorded at least ten times. This sequence joins TRBV6-1 and TRBJ2-5; D tentatively reads TRBD1 or TRBD2 (6 bases each). The V gene lost 10 bases and the J gene lost 5 bases, with 29 bases spanning the gap. The CDR3 sequence is 17 residues long. Germline V lookup: CDR1 MNHNS, CDR2 SASEGT. This CDR3 reads CATRTGARGRTFETQYF. The CDR3 bases are TGTGCCACCAGAACTGGGGCTAGGGGGAGGACTTTTGAGACCCAGTACTTC.

This clonotype was detected ten times or more. Here the CDR3 DNA reads TGTGCCAGCAGACTCACAGGGGTCTCCTACGAGCAGTACTTC. Residues: CASRLTGVSYEQYF. The gene calls are TRBV6-1 and TRBJ2-7, with 7 bases lining up with TRBD1. Germline CDR1 MNHNS, CDR2 SASEGT. J lost 0 bases, V lost 6 bases, and 5 bases had no gene match. CDR3 length equals 14 residues.